This is a list of T cell receptor beta chains from one sample in a study of blood T cell repertoires in COVID-19. The protocol was immunoSEQ multiplex PCR, while the TCRdb copy is restricted to in-frame clones and leaves out a portion. The sample yields over 120,000 clones, 81% seen once. Sequencing was performed on peripheral blood. These receptors were obtained from a human donor in a cohort sampled during active COVID-19. Each CDR3 is given with its conserved first and last residue. The D gene is left open where the match is weak. Clone size, where shown, is once, few, many, or a class for clones that have expanded.

>.|TRBV28|TRBD2|TRBJ2-7
CASSPGLAITYEQYF
TGTGCCAGCAGCCCGGGACTAGCGATAACCTACGAGCAGTACTTC
>.|TRBV7-9|.|TRBJ2-7
CASSLGSEYEQYF
TGTGCCAGCAGCTTGGGGAGTGAGTACGAGCAGTACTTC
>.|TRBV19|TRBD2|TRBJ2-7
CASSIAGTRAAEQYF
TGTGCCAGTAGTATTGCCGGGACTAGGGCGGCCGAGCAGTACTTC
>few|TRBV7-2|TRBD2|TRBJ2-5
CASSLGLAGPQETQYF
TGTGCCAGCAGCTTAGGACTAGCGGGTCCCCAAGAGACCCAGTACTTC
>many|TRBV24-1|TRBD1|TRBJ2-1
CATSDTGTGEVQFF
TGTGCCACCAGTGATACCGGGACAGGGGAAGTTCAGTTCTTC
>.|TRBV7-9|TRBD2|TRBJ2-5
CASSFSSGRARLGETQYF
TGTGCCAGCAGCTTTTCTAGCGGGAGGGCCCGTTTGGGAGAGACCCAGTACTTC
>.|TRBV6-5|.|TRBJ2-1
CASKLSEGQGNEQFF
TGTGCCAGCAAGCTGTCGGAGGGCCAGGGCAATGAGCAGTTCTTC
>few|TRBV7-3|.|TRBJ2-1
CASSLLAGRDEQFF
TGTGCCAGCAGCTTACTCGCGGGACGCGATGAGCAGTTCTTC
>.|TRBV19|.|TRBJ2-2
CASRNRDTGELFF
TGTGCCAGTAGAAACAGAGACACCGGGGAGCTGTTTTTT
>.|TRBV20-1|.|TRBJ1-2
CSASGQGLSGYTF
TGCAGTGCTAGTGGGCAGGGGCTTTCGGGCTACACCTTC
>once|TRBV5-5|TRBD2|TRBJ2-7
CASSFGTTYGQYF
TGTGCCAGCAGCTTCGGGACTACCTACGGGCAGTACTTC
>.|TRBV5-6|TRBD1|TRBJ2-5
CASSSRPGQGWETQYF
TGTGCCAGCAGCTCGAGACCGGGACAGGGGTGGGAGACCCAGTACTTC
>.|TRBV6-5|TRBD2|TRBJ2-7
CASSYSGGGPSYEQYF
TGTGCCAGCAGTTACTCCGGGGGGGGCCCCTCCTACGAGCAGTACTTC
>.|TRBV19|.|TRBJ1-5
CASSIVPNSNQPQHF
TGTGCCAGTAGTATAGTCCCCAATAGCAATCAGCCCCAGCATTTT
>.|TRBV23-1|.|TRBJ2-7
CASSQFTRASYEQYF
TGCGCCAGCAGTCAATTCACCAGGGCCTCCTACGAGCAGTACTTC
>.|TRBV28|TRBD1|TRBJ2-7
CASSFERTGGHREQYF
TGTGCCAGCAGTTTTGAGAGGACAGGGGGCCATCGGGAGCAGTACTTC
>few|TRBV7-6|TRBD2|TRBJ2-7
CASSLGPGLATPYEQYF
TGTGCCAGCAGCTTAGGCCCTGGACTAGCGACCCCCTACGAGCAGTACTTC
>.|TRBV11-2|TRBD2|TRBJ2-5
CASSGGGTSARETQYF
TGTGCCAGCAGCGGGGGAGGGACTAGCGCCCGGGAGACCCAGTACTTC
>once|TRBV19|TRBD1|TRBJ1-5
CASSLRGANQPQHF
TGTGCCAGTAGTCTCAGGGGGGCCAATCAGCCCCAGCATTTT
>few|TRBV9|.|TRBJ1-1
CASSQDRRNTEAFF
TGTGCCAGCAGCCAGGACAGACGGAACACTGAAGCTTTCTTT
>.|TRBV7-9|.|TRBJ2-1
CASSLASVGLGQQFF
TGTGCCAGCAGCTTAGCGAGTGTAGGCTTGGGCCAGCAGTTCTTC
>.|TRBV4-2|.|TRBJ2-7
CASSQGDSETDVYF
TGTGCCAGCAGCCAAGGGGACTCTGAGACTGATGTGTACTTC
>.|TRBV7-2|.|TRBJ2-7
CASSLSRGHQYEQYF
TGTGCCAGCAGCTTATCCCGCGGACACCAGTACGAGCAGTACTTC
>once|TRBV15|TRBD2|TRBJ2-1
CATSKGLAGLNEQFF
TGTGCCACCAGCAAGGGACTAGCGGGCCTCAATGAGCAGTTCTTC
>.|TRBV7-3|.|TRBJ1-1
CASSISQGQGGEAFF
TGTGCCAGCAGCATCTCACAGGGCCAAGGGGGTGAAGCTTTCTTT
>.|TRBV11-2|.|TRBJ2-3
CASSLRRTKREYF
TGTGCCAGCAGCTTAAGGCGAACGAAGAGGGAGTATTTT
>.|TRBV27|.|TRBJ2-7
CASSFVGGGTQTYEQYF
TGTGCCAGCAGTTTCGTTGGAGGAGGGACCCAGACCTACGAGCAGTACTTC
>.|TRBV27|.|TRBJ1-2
CASHSLGADYGYTF
TGTGCCAGCCACTCTTTAGGGGCGGATTATGGCTACACCTTC
>.|TRBV6-5|.|TRBJ2-7
CASIFRDRGEQYF
TGTGCCAGCATTTTCAGGGATAGGGGCGAGCAGTACTTC
>.|TRBV5-5|TRBD1|TRBJ1-2
CASSEIQGLSGYTF
TGTGCCAGCAGCGAGATACAGGGGTTATCTGGCTACACCTTC
>.|TRBV5-6|.|TRBJ1-1
CASSRDSGTEAFF
TGTGCCAGCAGCCGCGACAGTGGCACTGAAGCTTTCTTT
>.|TRBV7-9|TRBD1|TRBJ1-3
CASSTGQAGTIYF
TGTGCCAGCAGCACCGGACAGGCCGGTACCATATATTTT
>.|TRBV4-3|TRBD2|TRBJ2-7
CASSQAMGLAAREQYF
TGCGCCAGCAGCCAGGCCATGGGACTAGCGGCACGCGAGCAGTACTTC
>.|TRBV15|.|TRBJ2-7
CATSRWGESYEQYF
TGTGCCACCAGCAGATGGGGAGAATCCTACGAGCAGTACTTC
>.|TRBV28|.|TRBJ2-7
CASSSPSGDEQYF
TGTGCCAGCAGTTCTCCGTCGGGGGACGAGCAGTACTTC
>.|TRBV11-1|.|TRBJ2-1
CASSLLRGDNEQFF
TGTGCCAGCAGCTTATTGCGCGGAGACAATGAGCAGTTCTTC
>few|TRBV7-2|.|TRBJ2-1
CASGAGNSYNEQFF
TGTGCCAGCGGAGCGGGCAACTCCTACAATGAGCAGTTCTTC
>.|TRBV24-1|.|TRBJ1-2
CATSDSLTVGGYGYTF
TGTGCCACCAGTGATTCACTTACAGTGGGAGGATATGGCTACACCTTC
>.|TRBV18|.|TRBJ2-7
CASSPSAGSTYEQYF
TGTGCCAGCTCTCCATCAGCGGGCTCGACCTACGAGCAGTACTTC
>.|TRBV7-8|.|TRBJ2-3
CASSLVTGPPTDTQYF
TGTGCCAGCAGCTTAGTAACAGGGCCCCCCACAGATACGCAGTATTTT
>.|TRBV28|.|TRBJ2-7
CASSTLPGRANYEQYF
TGTGCCAGCAGTACCCTTCCGGGCAGGGCTAACTACGAGCAGTACTTC
>.|TRBV7-2|.|TRBJ1-3
CASSLGTPKSF
TGTGCCAGCAGCTTGGGGACACCGAAAAGTTTT
>.|TRBV29-1|TRBD2|TRBJ2-7
CSVPGRGGEQYF
TGCAGCGTCCCGGGGCGGGGGGGCGAGCAGTACTTC
>.|TRBV5-1|.|TRBJ2-7
CASSPGGGRIAYEQYF
TGCGCCAGCAGCCCCGGGGGAGGCAGAATTGCCTACGAGCAGTACTTC
>.|TRBV28|TRBD2|TRBJ2-7
CASSSAAGLAGYEQYF
TGTGCCAGCAGTTCCGCCGCGGGACTAGCGGGCTACGAGCAGTACTTC
>few|TRBV9|.|TRBJ2-3
CASSVEVGGTDTQYF
TGTGCCAGCAGCGTAGAAGTCGGGGGCACAGATACGCAGTATTTT